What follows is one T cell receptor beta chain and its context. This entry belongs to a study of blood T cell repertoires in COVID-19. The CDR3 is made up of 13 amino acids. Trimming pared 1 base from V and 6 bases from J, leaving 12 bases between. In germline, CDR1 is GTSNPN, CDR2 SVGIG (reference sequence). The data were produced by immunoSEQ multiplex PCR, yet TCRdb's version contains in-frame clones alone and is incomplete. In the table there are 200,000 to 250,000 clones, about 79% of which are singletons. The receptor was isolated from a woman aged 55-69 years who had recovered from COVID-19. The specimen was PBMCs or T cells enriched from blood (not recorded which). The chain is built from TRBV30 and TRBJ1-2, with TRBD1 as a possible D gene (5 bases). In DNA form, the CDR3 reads TGTGCCTGGAGTGGGGGACTTCGGGATGGCTACACCTTC. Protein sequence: CAWSGGLRDGYTF.